Listed below are T cell receptor beta chains from one sample, sequenced in a study of blood T cell repertoires in COVID-19. Method: immunoSEQ multiplex PCR; TCRdb's copy keeps in-frame clones and lacks some. Here the sample spans 200,000 to 250,000 clones, 88% being singletons. The sequencing input was peripheral blood. These receptor sequences come from a woman in her sixties with acute or convalescent COVID-19. CDR3s include the opening cysteine and the closing phenylalanine or tryptophan. Each record gives: J gene, clone size, D gene, CDR3 length, V gene, CDR3 DNA, CDR3 protein. D genes are given only for firm matches. Expanded clones get a size class; other rows say once, few or many, or leave the size out.

TRBJ1-1	-	-	14	TRBV4-2	TGTGCCAGCAGCCACCCTACAGGGAACACTGAAGCTTTCTTT	CASSHPTGNTEAFF
TRBJ1-5	-	-	15	TRBV19	TGTGCCAGTAGTATAGACGCGGTTACAAATCAGCCCCAGCATTTT	CASSIDAVTNQPQHF
TRBJ2-2	-	-	13	TRBV30	TGTGCCTGGAGACTACGAGTGCTCGGGGAGCTGTTTTTT	CAWRLRVLGELFF
TRBJ2-5	-	-	11	TRBV19	TGTGCCAGTAGTATGGCAGAGACCCAGTACTTC	CASSMAETQYF
TRBJ1-1	few	TRBD1	14	TRBV28	TGTGCCAGCAGTCGACGACAGGGGAACACTGAAGCTTTCTTT	CASSRRQGNTEAFF
TRBJ2-3	-	-	16	TRBV7-2	TGTGCCAGCAGCTTAAGACAGCCCGCTAGCACAGATACGCAGTATTTT	CASSLRQPASTDTQYF
TRBJ1-5	-	-	16	TRBV4-1	TGCGCCAGCAGCCAAGCCCGGGACATAGGCAATCAGCCCCAGCATTTT	CASSQARDIGNQPQHF
TRBJ1-6	-	-	13	TRBV11-2	TGTGCCAGCAGCCGGGTGACAGGTTCACCCCTCCACTTT	CASSRVTGSPLHF
TRBJ1-2	-	TRBD1	15	TRBV28	TGTGCCAGCTCTGGGACAGGGCGGCGAAACTATGGCTACACCTTC	CASSGTGRRNYGYTF
TRBJ1-2	once	-	12	TRBV9	TGTGCCAGCAGCGACCGCAGGGATGGCTACACCTTC	CASSDRRDGYTF
TRBJ2-5	-	-	11	TRBV29-1	TGCAGCGTTGGGGTCAGGGAGACCCAGTACTTC	CSVGVRETQYF
TRBJ1-5	-	-	14	TRBV5-1	TGCGCCAGCAGCTTGGAGGGGCCGGACCAGCCCCAGCATTTT	CASSLEGPDQPQHF
TRBJ1-3	-	-	16	TRBV6-1	TGTGCCAGCAGTGAAGAGTTCCTGAGCTCTGGAAACACCATATATTTT	CASSEEFLSSGNTIYF
TRBJ1-5	few	TRBD1	15	TRBV28	TGTGCCAGCAGAGCCGGGACAGTTATTAATCAGCCCCAGCATTTT	CASRAGTVINQPQHF
TRBJ2-1	-	TRBD2	15	TRBV20-1	TGCAGTGCTAGTGGACTAGCGGGGAGAGACAATGAGCAGTTCTTC	CSASGLAGRDNEQFF
TRBJ1-1	-	-	16	TRBV19	TGTGCCAGTAGCGTGATTACAGGTAGGGTCGCCACTGAAGCTTTCTTT	CASSVITGRVATEAFF
TRBJ1-4	-	TRBD1	15	TRBV18	TGTGCCAGCTCGCCCAGGGACAGCTCTAATGAAAAACTGTTTTTT	CASSPRDSSNEKLFF
TRBJ1-2	-	TRBD1	12	TRBV19	TGTGCCAGTAGTACAGGGGGCTATGGCTACACCTTC	CASSTGGYGYTF
TRBJ2-3	-	-	12	TRBV29-1	TGCAGCGGAGGATTAAGCACAGATACGCAGTATTTT	CSGGLSTDTQYF
TRBJ1-1	-	-	14	TRBV5-1	TGCGCCAGCAGCTTGTCTGCAGGGGTAACTGAAGCTTTCTTT	CASSLSAGVTEAFF
TRBJ2-7	-	-	16	TRBV30	TGTGCCTGGAGTGTACTTTGGGGGACACGCTCCTACGAGCAGTACTTC	CAWSVLWGTRSYEQYF
TRBJ1-2	once	-	13	TRBV6-6	TGTGCCAGCAGACCCGGGGGGAACTATGGCTACACCTTC	CASRPGGNYGYTF
TRBJ2-5	-	TRBD2	15	TRBV9	TGTGCCAGCAGCGTAGATGCGGGGGGGACGGAGACCCAGTACTTC	CASSVDAGGTETQYF
TRBJ1-6	-	-	16	TRBV28	TGTGCCAGCAGTCCCTCAAGGTCGGGAACTAATTCACCCCTCCACTTT	CASSPSRSGTNSPLHF
TRBJ2-4	-	TRBD2	16	TRBV24-1	TGTGCCACCAGTGATACTAGCGGGGGAGCCAAAAACATTCAGTACTTC	CATSDTSGGAKNIQYF
TRBJ2-5	-	TRBD2	16	TRBV9	TGTGCCAGCAGTGCCCTAGCGGGAGGATATCGAGAGACCCAGTACTTC	CASSALAGGYRETQYF
TRBJ2-7	few	TRBD1	15	TRBV7-2	TGTGCCAGCAGCTCTGGGACAGGGGTTGGCTACGAGCAGTACTTC	CASSSGTGVGYEQYF
TRBJ1-4	-	-	16	TRBV4-1	TGCGCCAGCAGCCAAGCAGGCGGAGGGACTAATGAAAAACTGTTTTTT	CASSQAGGGTNEKLFF
TRBJ1-2	-	-	12	TRBV30	TGTGCCTGGAGTGTACAGGGTGATGGCTACACCTTC	CAWSVQGDGYTF
TRBJ1-3	once	TRBD1	15	TRBV2	TGTGCCAGCAGGGCACAGGGGACGGGAGGAAACACCATATATTTT	CASRAQGTGGNTIYF
TRBJ1-6	few	TRBD1	14	TRBV19	TGTGCCAGTAGGGACAGGGAATGGAATTCACCCCTCCACTTT	CASRDREWNSPLHF
TRBJ1-5	-	-	13	TRBV10-2	TGCGCCAGCAGTGAAAACAGCCATCAGCCCCAGCATTTT	CASSENSHQPQHF
TRBJ1-5	-	-	14	TRBV30	TGTGCCTGGAGTGTAACGCGGGCGGGCCAGCCCCAGCATTTT	CAWSVTRAGQPQHF
TRBJ2-1	-	-	14	TRBV19	TGTGCCAGTAGTATCTTCCAGGTCGACAATGAGCAGTTCTTC	CASSIFQVDNEQFF
TRBJ2-2	-	TRBD1	15	TRBV5-1	TGCGCCAGCAGCCTGGACAGGTTGGGCACCGGGGAGCTGTTTTTT	CASSLDRLGTGELFF
TRBJ1-4	-	-	16	TRBV5-6	TGTGCCAGCAGCAGACAAGGCCGACAGGATGAAGTAAAACTGTTTTTT	CASSRQGRQDEVKLFF
TRBJ1-5	-	TRBD1	14	TRBV7-8	TGTGCCAGCAGCCGAGGGACAGGGGCCCAGCCCCAGCATTTT	CASSRGTGAQPQHF
TRBJ1-1	-	-	13	TRBV27	TGTGCCAGCAGTTTAAGAGAGAACACTGAAGCTTTCTTT	CASSLRENTEAFF
TRBJ2-7	-	TRBD1	15	TRBV7-9	TGTGCCAGCAGCTCCTGGGACAGGGGGATGGACGAGCAGTACTTC	CASSSWDRGMDEQYF
TRBJ2-1	-	TRBD1	15	TRBV7-9	TGTGCCAGCAGCCCCGGACAGGTTTCCTACAATGAGCAGTTCTTC	CASSPGQVSYNEQFF
TRBJ1-2	-	-	15	TRBV6-5	TGTGCCAGCAGTCTTCGGCGAGGCGCTGACTATGGCTACACCTTC	CASSLRRGADYGYTF
TRBJ1-5	-	-	13	TRBV30	TGTGCCTTGGGCCTTGGGTTCAATCAGCCCCAGCATTTT	CALGLGFNQPQHF